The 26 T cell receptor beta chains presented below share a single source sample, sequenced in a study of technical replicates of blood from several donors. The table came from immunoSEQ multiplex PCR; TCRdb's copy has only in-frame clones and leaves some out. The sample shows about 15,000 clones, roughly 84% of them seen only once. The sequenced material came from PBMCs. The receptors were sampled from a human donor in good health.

CDR3 sequence reads: CASSVGQGYQETQYF. Written as DNA, the CDR3 is TGTGCCAGCAGCGTAGGGCAGGGCTATCAAGAGACCCAGTACTTC. V usage is TRBV9 and J usage is TRBJ2-5, with D possibly matching TRBD1 (5 bases). The length of the CDR3 is 15 residues. V lost 0 bases and J lost 2, with 11 bases in between. Germline assignment: CDR1 SGDLS and CDR2 YYNGEE. Full variable domain (outside the CDR3, taken from reference TRBV9 and TRBJ2-5): DSGVTQTPKHLITATGQRVTLRCSPRSGDLSVYWYQQSLDQGLQFLIQYYNGEERAKGNILERFSAQQFPDLHSELNLSSLELGDSALYFCASSVGQGYQETQYFGPGTRLLVL.

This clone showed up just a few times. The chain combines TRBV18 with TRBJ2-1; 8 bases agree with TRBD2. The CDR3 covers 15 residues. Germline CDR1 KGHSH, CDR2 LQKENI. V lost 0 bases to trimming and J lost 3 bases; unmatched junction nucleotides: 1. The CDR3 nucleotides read TGTGCCAGCTCACCACCTAGCGGGAACTACAATGAGCAGTTCTTC. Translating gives CASSPPSGNYNEQFF.

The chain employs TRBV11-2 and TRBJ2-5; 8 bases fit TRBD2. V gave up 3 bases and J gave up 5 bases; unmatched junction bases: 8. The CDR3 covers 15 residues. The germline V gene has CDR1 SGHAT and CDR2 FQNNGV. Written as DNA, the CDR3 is TGTGCCAGCAGCTTTGATTCGGGAGGGGGGGAGACCCAGTACTTC. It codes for CASSFDSGGGETQYF.

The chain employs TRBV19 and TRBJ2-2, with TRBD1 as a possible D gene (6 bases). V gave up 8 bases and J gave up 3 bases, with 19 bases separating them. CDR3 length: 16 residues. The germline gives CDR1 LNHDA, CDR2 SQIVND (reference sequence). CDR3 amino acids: CASQPGAFMDTGELFF. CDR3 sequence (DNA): TGTGCCAGTCAACCAGGGGCCTTTATGGACACCGGGGAGCTGTTTTTT.

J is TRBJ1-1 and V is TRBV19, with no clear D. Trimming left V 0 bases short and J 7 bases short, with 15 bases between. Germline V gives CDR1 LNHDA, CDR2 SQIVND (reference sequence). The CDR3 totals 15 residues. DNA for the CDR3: TGTGCCAGTAGTATAGAGGCGGCCCGGCGGGGTGAAGCTTTCTTT. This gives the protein CASSIEAARRGEAFF.

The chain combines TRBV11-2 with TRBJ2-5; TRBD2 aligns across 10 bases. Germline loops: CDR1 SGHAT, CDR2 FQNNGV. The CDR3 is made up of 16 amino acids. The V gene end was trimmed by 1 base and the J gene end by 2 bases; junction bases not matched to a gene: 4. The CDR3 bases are TGTGCCAGCAGCTTAGGGGCTAGCGGGAGTCAAGAGACCCAGTACTTC. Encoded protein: CASSLGASGSQETQYF.

The DNA of the CDR3 is TGTGCCAGCAGTCCCCCCTTTGGGGGGGCCATGAACACTGAAGCTTTCTTT. Translation gives CASSPPFGGAMNTEAFF. The rearrangement joins TRBV2 to TRBJ1-1; possible D gene TRBD1, 6 bases. Germline CDR1 is SNHLY and CDR2 is FYNNEI. The CDR3 is 17 amino acids. Trimming cost V 5 bases and J 0 bases, with 19 bases left between them. Variable domain in full (rest from reference TRBV2 and TRBJ1-1): EPEVTQTPSHQVTQMGQEVILRCVPISNHLYFYWYRQILGQKVEFLVSFYNNEISEKSEIFDDQFSVERPDGSNFTLKIRSTKLEDSAMYFCASSPPFGGAMNTEAFFGQGTRLTVV.

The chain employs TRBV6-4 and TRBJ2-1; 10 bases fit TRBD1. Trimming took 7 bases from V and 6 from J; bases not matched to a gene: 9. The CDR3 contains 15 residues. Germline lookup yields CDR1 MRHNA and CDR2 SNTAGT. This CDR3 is CASKLRDRGSNEQFF. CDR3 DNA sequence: TGTGCCAGCAAACTCCGGGACAGGGGATCCAATGAGCAGTTCTTC.

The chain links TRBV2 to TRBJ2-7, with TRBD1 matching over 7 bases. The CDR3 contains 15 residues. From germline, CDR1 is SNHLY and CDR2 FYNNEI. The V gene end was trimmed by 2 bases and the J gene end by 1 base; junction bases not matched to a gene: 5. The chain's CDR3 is CASSERTGISYEQYF. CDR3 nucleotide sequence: TGTGCCAGCAGTGAACGGACAGGCATATCCTACGAGCAGTACTTC.

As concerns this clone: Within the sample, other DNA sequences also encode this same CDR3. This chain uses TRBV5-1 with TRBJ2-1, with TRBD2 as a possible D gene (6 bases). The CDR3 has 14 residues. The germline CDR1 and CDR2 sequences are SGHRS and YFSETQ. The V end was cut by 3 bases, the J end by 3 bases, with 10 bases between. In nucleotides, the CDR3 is TGCGCCAGCAGCTCGTCCGGGGGCTACAATGAGCAGTTCTTC. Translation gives CASSSSGGYNEQFF.

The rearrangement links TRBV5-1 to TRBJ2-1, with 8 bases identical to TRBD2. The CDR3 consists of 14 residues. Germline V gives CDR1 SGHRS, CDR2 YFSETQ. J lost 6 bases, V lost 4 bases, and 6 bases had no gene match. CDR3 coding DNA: TGCGCCAGCAGCCTCAGCGGGAGTGTCAATGAGCAGTTCTTC. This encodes CASSLSGSVNEQFF.

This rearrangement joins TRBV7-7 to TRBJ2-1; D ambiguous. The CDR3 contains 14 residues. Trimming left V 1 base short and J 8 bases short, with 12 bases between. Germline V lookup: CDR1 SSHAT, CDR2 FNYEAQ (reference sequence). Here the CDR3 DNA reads TGTGCCAGCAGCTTAGATCCACGATCAGATGAGCAGTTCTTC. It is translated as CASSLDPRSDEQFF.

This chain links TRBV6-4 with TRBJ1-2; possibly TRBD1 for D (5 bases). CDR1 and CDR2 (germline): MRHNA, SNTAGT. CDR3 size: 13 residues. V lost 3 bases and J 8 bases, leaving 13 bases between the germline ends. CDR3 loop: CASSDQGGGGYTF. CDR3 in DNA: TGTGCCAGCAGTGATCAGGGAGGAGGCGGCTACACCTTC.

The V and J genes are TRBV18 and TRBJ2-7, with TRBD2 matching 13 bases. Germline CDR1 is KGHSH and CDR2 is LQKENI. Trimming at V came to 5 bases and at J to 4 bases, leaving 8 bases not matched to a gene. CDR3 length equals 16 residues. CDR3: CASSSTGTSGNYEQYF. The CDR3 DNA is TGTGCCAGCTCATCAACCGGGACTAGCGGGAATTACGAGCAGTACTTC.

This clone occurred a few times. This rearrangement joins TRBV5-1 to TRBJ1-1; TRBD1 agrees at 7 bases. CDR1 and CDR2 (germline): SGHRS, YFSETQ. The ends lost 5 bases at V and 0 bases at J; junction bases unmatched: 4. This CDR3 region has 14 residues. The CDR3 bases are TGCGCCAGCAGGACCGGACAGGTGAACACTGAAGCTTTCTTT. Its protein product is CASRTGQVNTEAFF.

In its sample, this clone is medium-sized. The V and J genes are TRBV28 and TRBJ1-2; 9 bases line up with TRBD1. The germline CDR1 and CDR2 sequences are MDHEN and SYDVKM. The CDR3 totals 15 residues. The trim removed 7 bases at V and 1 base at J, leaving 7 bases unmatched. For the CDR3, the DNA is TGTGCCAGCACCGCGACAGGGGGATATAACTATGGCTACACCTTC. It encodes CASTATGGYNYGYTF.

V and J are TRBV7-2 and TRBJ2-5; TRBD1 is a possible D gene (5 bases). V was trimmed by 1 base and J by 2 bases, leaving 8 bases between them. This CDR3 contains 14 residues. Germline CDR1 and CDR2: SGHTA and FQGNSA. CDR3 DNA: TGTGCCAGCAGCTTAGGACAGAAACAAGAGACCCAGTACTTC. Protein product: CASSLGQKQETQYF.

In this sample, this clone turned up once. The CDR3 sequence: CASSRSPAGDYDEQFF. The CDR3 DNA follows: TGCGCCAGCAGCCGGAGCCCGGCAGGGGATTACGATGAGCAGTTCTTC. The chain couples TRBV5-1 to TRBJ2-1, with a possible D match to TRBD1 (6 bases). The CDR3 runs to 16 residues. The V and J ends lost 4 bases and 8 bases respectively, with 22 bases between them. Germline CDR1 SGHRS, CDR2 YFSETQ. The full variable domain, in which reference TRBV5-1 and TRBJ2-1 provide the parts outside the CDR3, is KAGVTQTPRYLIKTRGQQVTLSCSPISGHRSVSWYQQTPGQGLQFLFEYFSETQRNKGNFPGRFSGRQFSNSRSEMNVSTLELGDSALYLCASSRSPAGDYDEQFFGPGTRLTVL.

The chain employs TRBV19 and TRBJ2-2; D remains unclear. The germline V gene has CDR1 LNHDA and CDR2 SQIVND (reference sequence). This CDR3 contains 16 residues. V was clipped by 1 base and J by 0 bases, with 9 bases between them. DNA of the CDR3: TGTGCCAGTAGTATAGGTCACAGCCCGAACACCGGGGAGCTGTTTTTT. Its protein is CASSIGHSPNTGELFF.

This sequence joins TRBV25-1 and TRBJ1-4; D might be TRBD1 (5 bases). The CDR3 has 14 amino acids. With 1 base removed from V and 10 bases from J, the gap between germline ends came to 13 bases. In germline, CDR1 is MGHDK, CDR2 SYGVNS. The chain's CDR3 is CASSEWGEAGKLFF. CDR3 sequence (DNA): TGTGCCAGCAGTGAATGGGGGGAGGCGGGAAAACTGTTTTTT.

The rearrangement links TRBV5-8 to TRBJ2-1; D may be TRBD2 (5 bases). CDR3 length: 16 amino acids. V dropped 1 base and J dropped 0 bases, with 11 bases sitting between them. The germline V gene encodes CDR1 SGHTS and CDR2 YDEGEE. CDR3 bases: TGTGCCAGCAGCTTGACTATAGCGAGCTCCTACAATGAGCAGTTCTTC. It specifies CASSLTIASSYNEQFF.

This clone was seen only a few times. The CDR3 loop is CASSQVSGPYQPQHF. The CDR3 nucleotides are TGCGCCAGCAGCCAAGTTTCAGGTCCCTATCAGCCCCAGCATTTT. This chain connects TRBV4-1 to TRBJ1-5; D gene ambiguous. V was trimmed by 1 base and J by 5 bases, leaving 12 bases between them. The CDR3 extends over 15 amino acids. From germline, CDR1 is MGHRA and CDR2 YSYEKL.

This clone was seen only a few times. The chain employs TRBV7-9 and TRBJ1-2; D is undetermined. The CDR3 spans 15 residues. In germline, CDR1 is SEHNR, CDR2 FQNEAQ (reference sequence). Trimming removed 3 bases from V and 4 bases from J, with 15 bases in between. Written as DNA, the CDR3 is TGTGCCAGCAGCTTTATGGAGGGAACGAGCTATGGCTACACCTTC. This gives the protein CASSFMEGTSYGYTF.

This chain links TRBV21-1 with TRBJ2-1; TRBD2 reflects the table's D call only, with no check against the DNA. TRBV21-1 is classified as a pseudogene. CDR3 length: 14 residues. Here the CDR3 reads CASSSGRAPNEQFF. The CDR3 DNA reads TGTGCCAGCAGCAGCGGGAGGGCCCCCAATGAGCAGTTCTTC.

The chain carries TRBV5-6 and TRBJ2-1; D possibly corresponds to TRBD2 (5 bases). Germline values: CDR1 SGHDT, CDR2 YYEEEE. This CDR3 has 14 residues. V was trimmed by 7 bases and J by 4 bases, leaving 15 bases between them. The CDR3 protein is CASARGTPYNEQFF. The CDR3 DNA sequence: TGTGCCAGCGCCCGGGGAACCCCTTACAATGAGCAGTTCTTC.

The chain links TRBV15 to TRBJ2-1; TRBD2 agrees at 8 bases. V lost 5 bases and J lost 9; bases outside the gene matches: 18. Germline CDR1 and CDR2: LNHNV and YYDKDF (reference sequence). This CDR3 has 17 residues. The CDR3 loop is CATSPGASGPVSGEQFF. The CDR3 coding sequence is TGTGCCACCAGCCCAGGGGCTAGCGGGCCCGTCTCGGGTGAGCAGTTCTTC. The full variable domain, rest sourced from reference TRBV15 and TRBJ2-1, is DAMVIQNPRYQVTQFGKPVTLSCSQTLNHNVMYWYQQKSSQAPKLLFHYYDKDFNNEADTPDNFQSRRPNTSFCFLDIRSPGLGDTAMYLCATSPGASGPVSGEQFFGPGTRLTVL.